These T cell receptor beta chains were read from a single sample in a study of spatial heterogeneity in lung cancer. Each CDR3 protein gets one entry after TCRdb re-called the 5' RACE reads with MiXCR. This table has 15,000 to 20,000 distinct CDR3 sequences, roughly 6.5% appearing once. Specimen: PBMCs, collected at follow-up. The source of these receptors is a male donor with early-stage non-small cell lung cancer. Each CDR3 is given with its conserved first and last residue. The order of the fields is clone size, D gene, V gene, J gene, CDR3 protein, CDR3 DNA. D genes are given only for firm matches. Clone size is stated in some rows and not others, as once, few, many or a class when expanded.

few	NA	TRBV7-8	TRBJ1-6	CATRTYSGSPLHF	TGTGCCACCAGGACTTATTCAGGGTCACCCCTCCACTTT
few	NA	TRBV11-2	TRBJ2-1	CASSLGAPSSYNEQFF	TGTGCCAGCAGCTTAGGGGCTCCGAGCTCCTACAATGAGCAGTTCTTC
few	TRBD1	TRBV9	TRBJ1-6	CASSPRQGYSPLHF	TGTGCCAGCAGCCCTCGACAGGGTTATTCACCCCTCCACTTT
many	NA	TRBV10-3	TRBJ1-2	CAIKWTEGYGYTF	TGTGCCATCAAATGGACAGAGGGCTATGGCTACACCTTC
many	NA	TRBV2	TRBJ2-1	CATRRLEGNEQFF	TGTGCCACAAGAAGGCTAGAAGGGAATGAGCAGTTCTTC
many	NA	TRBV7-2	TRBJ1-6	CASSSRTVTGSPLHF	TGTGCCAGCAGCTCCCGGACAGTAACTGGATCACCCCTCCACTTT
many	NA	TRBV5-1	TRBJ2-1	CASSLEWPSSYNEQFF	TGCGCCAGCAGCTTGGAATGGCCGAGCTCCTACAATGAGCAGTTCTTC
NA	NA	TRBV2	TRBJ2-5	CASSEWETQYF	TGTGCCAGCAGTGAGTGGGAGACCCAGTACTTC
many	TRBD2	TRBV27	TRBJ2-1	CASSLLASGRGQFF	TGTGCCAGCAGTTTACTAGCTAGCGGGAGGGGGCAGTTCTTC
many	NA	TRBV12-3/TRBV12-4	TRBJ1-1	CASSLSLYTEAFF	TGTGCCAGCAGTTTGAGTCTGTACACTGAAGCTTTCTTT
many	NA	TRBV11-2	TRBJ2-7	CASSSHGVEVYEQYF	TGTGCCAGCAGCTCACATGGGGTCGAGGTCTACGAGCAGTACTTC
NA	NA	TRBV29-1	TRBJ1-1	CSVASLRTEAFF	TGCAGCGTTGCCTCCCTTAGGACTGAAGCTTTCTTT
many	NA	TRBV3-1	TRBJ1-4	CASSHRTLGKLFF	TGTGCCAGCAGCCATCGGACCCTGGGGAAACTGTTTTTT
many	NA	TRBV6-5	TRBJ1-1	CASSYSGGNTEAFF	TGTGCCAGCAGTTACTCAGGGGGGAACACTGAAGCTTTCTTT
many	NA	TRBV10-3	TRBJ1-1	CAISESGDPGLAFF	TGTGCCATCAGTGAATCAGGTGACCCCGGGCTTGCTTTCTTT
many	NA	TRBV19	TRBJ2-2	CASRITGFSGELFF	TGTGCCAGTAGGATTACAGGGTTTTCCGGGGAGCTGTTTTTT
many	NA	TRBV28	TRBJ2-2	CASSLFQRRTGELFF	TGTGCCAGCAGTTTGTTCCAGCGGAGGACCGGGGAGCTGTTTTTT
NA	TRBD1	TRBV7-9	TRBJ1-4	CASSTDRGNEKLFF	TGTGCCAGCAGCACGGACAGGGGGAATGAAAAACTGTTTTTT
medium-sized	NA	TRBV29-1	TRBJ1-1	CSGALNTEAFF	TGCAGCGGAGCCTTGAACACTGAAGCTTTCTTT
NA	TRBD2	TRBV5-1	TRBJ2-5	CASSYQGLVGETQYF	TGCGCCAGCAGCTACCAGGGACTAGTGGGGGAGACCCAGTACTTC
NA	NA	TRBV6-2/TRBV6-3	TRBJ2-6	CASNQDSGANVLTF	TGTGCCAGCAACCAGGACTCTGGGGCCAACGTCCTGACTTTC
few	TRBD1	TRBV5-6	TRBJ1-6	CASSLIQGNSPLHF	TGTGCCAGCAGCTTGATACAGGGGAATTCACCCCTCCACTTT
many	NA	TRBV20-1	TRBJ1-2	CSARATAANYGYTF	TGCAGTGCTAGGGCAACAGCAGCTAACTATGGCTACACCTTC
many	NA	TRBV12-3/TRBV12-4	TRBJ2-7	CASSPGPYEQYF	TGTGCCAGCAGTCCAGGACCATACGAGCAGTACTTC
NA	NA	TRBV3-1	TRBJ2-3	CASSREDTQYF	TGTGCCAGCAGCCGGGAAGATACGCAGTATTTT
many	TRBD1	TRBV20-1	TRBJ2-5	CSDSGTGRETQYF	TGCAGTGATTCAGGGACAGGGCGAGAGACCCAGTACTTC
many	NA	TRBV20-1	TRBJ2-7	CSASQISSRLEQYF	TGCAGTGCTAGTCAAATCTCGTCCCGCCTGGAGCAGTACTTC
many	NA	TRBV12-3/TRBV12-4	TRBJ2-7	CASSAYYEQYF	TGTGCCAGCAGTGCTTACTACGAGCAGTACTTC
many	TRBD1	TRBV20-1	TRBJ1-2	CSARAQGDYGYTF	TGCAGTGCTCGAGCTCAGGGGGACTATGGCTACACCTTC
many	NA	TRBV4-3	TRBJ2-7	CASSQAYGVNYEQYF	TGCGCCAGCAGCCAAGCGTACGGCGTGAACTACGAGCAGTACTTC
many	NA	TRBV20-1	TRBJ1-2	CSALDRYGYTF	TGCAGTGCCCTGGACAGATATGGCTACACCTTC
many	NA	TRBV4-3	TRBJ2-2	CASSQESGLRESVGELFF	TGCGCCAGCAGCCAAGAGTCCGGGTTACGGGAGTCTGTCGGGGAGCTGTTTTTT
many	TRBD1	TRBV20-1	TRBJ1-6	CSAPGQGGSPLHF	TGCAGTGCCCCCGGACAGGGAGGGTCACCCCTCCACTTT
many	TRBD1	TRBV20-1	TRBJ1-2	CSASPPTGAVSYTF	TGCAGTGCTAGTCCCCCTACAGGGGCGGTAAGCTACACCTTC
medium-sized	NA	TRBV20-1	TRBJ2-3	CSARVYQPTDTQYF	TGCAGTGCTAGAGTGTACCAACCCACAGATACGCAGTATTTT
many	NA	TRBV19	TRBJ2-7	CASSGNVYEQYF	TGTGCCAGTAGTGGGAATGTCTACGAGCAGTACTTC
many	NA	TRBV27	TRBJ2-3	CASKVPGVQDTQYF	TGTGCCAGCAAGGTTCCGGGGGTTCAAGATACGCAGTATTTT
many	TRBD2	TRBV3-1	TRBJ2-5	CASSQDPSYPGGF	TGTGCCAGCAGCCAAGACCCCAGCTACCCGGGGGGCTTC
many	NA	TRBV5-1	TRBJ2-2	CASSLAVGGELFF	TGCGCCAGCAGCTTGGCCGTGGGCGGGGAGCTGTTTTTT
many	TRBD2	TRBV10-3	TRBJ2-3	CAIRPGLAGVDTQYF	TGTGCCATCAGGCCGGGACTAGCGGGGGTAGATACGCAGTATTTT
NA	TRBD2	TRBV5-1	TRBJ2-3	CASSSRTSGATDTQYF	TGCGCCAGCAGCTCACGGACTAGCGGGGCCACAGATACGCAGTATTTT
many	NA	TRBV27	TRBJ1-1	CASTFLAPGSGPNTEAFF	TGTGCCAGCACCTTTTTGGCCCCTGGGTCAGGCCCCAACACTGAAGCTTTCTTT
few	NA	TRBV21-1	TRBJ2-1	CASSNTQIANEQFF	TGTGCCAGCAGCAACACTCAAATTGCCAATGAGCAGTTCTTC
many	NA	TRBV18	TRBJ1-5	CASSLGSSNQPQHF	TGTGCCAGCTCACTAGGGTCAAGCAATCAGCCCCAGCATTTT
many	NA	TRBV2	TRBJ2-3	CASKAGTSTDTQYF	TGTGCCAGCAAGGCCGGGACAAGCACAGATACGCAGTATTTT
many	NA	TRBV7-9	TRBJ1-1	CASSLAGNRVNTEAFF	TGTGCCAGCAGCTTAGCGGGGAACAGGGTGAACACTGAAGCTTTCTTT
NA	TRBD1	TRBV6-2/TRBV6-3	TRBJ1-1	CASSYLGTVEAFF	TGTGCCAGCAGTTACCTCGGGACAGTCGAAGCTTTCTTT
NA	TRBD2	TRBV10-2	TRBJ2-7	CASTPSGRAQTYEQYF	TGCGCCAGCACCCCTAGCGGGAGGGCCCAAACCTACGAGCAGTACTTC
many	TRBD2	TRBV20-1	TRBJ2-2	CSAPRSGGNTGELFF	TGCAGTGCCCCTAGGTCGGGAGGTAACACCGGGGAGCTGTTTTTT
many	NA	TRBV6-5	TRBJ2-7	CASSYPRAGGYEQYF	TGTGCCAGCAGTTACCCGCGGGCCGGAGGCTACGAGCAGTACTTC
many	NA	TRBV12-3/TRBV12-4	TRBJ1-1	CASSPRTQGGTEAFF	TGTGCCAGCAGTCCCCGAACGCAGGGAGGCACTGAAGCTTTCTTT
many	TRBD2	TRBV12-3/TRBV12-4	TRBJ2-2	CASSNPGGLFF	TGTGCCAGCAGCAACCCGGGGGGGCTGTTTTTT
many	NA	TRBV6-6	TRBJ2-7	CASSTASYEQYF	TGTGCCAGCAGTACAGCATCCTACGAGCAGTACTTC
NA	TRBD2	TRBV9	TRBJ2-1	CASSVGLAAYNEQFF	TGTGCCAGCAGCGTAGGACTAGCGGCATACAATGAGCAGTTCTTC
many	NA	TRBV28	TRBJ1-2	CASSDRYGYTF	TGTGCCAGCTCGGATCGGTATGGCTACACCTTC
medium-sized	NA	TRBV7-6	TRBJ2-3	CASSEAAGDTDTQYF	TGTGCCAGCAGCGAAGCGGCTGGGGACACAGATACGCAGTATTTT
many	TRBD1	TRBV28	TRBJ1-2	CASRPPGQAYGYTF	TGTGCCAGCAGACCCCCGGGACAGGCTTATGGCTACACCTTC
many	TRBD2	TRBV6-6	TRBJ2-7	CANTSGRRFWAEQYF	TGTGCCAACACTAGCGGGAGACGGTTCTGGGCCGAGCAGTACTTC
many	TRBD2	TRBV9	TRBJ2-7	CASSDGDRRTSGKYEQYF	TGTGCCAGCAGCGACGGAGACCGACGGACTAGCGGGAAATACGAGCAGTACTTC
NA	NA	TRBV5-1	TRBJ2-5	CASSLGSGNQETQYF	TGCGCCAGCAGCTTGGGTAGCGGAAACCAAGAGACCCAGTACTTC